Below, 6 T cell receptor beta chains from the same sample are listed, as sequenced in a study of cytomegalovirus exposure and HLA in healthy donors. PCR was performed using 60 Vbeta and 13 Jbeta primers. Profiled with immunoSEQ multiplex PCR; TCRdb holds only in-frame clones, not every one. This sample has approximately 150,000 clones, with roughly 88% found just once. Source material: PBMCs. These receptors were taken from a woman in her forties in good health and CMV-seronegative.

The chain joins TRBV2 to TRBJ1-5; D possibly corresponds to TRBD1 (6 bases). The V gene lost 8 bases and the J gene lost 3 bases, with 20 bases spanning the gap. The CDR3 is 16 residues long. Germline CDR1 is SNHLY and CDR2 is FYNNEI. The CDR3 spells CASEDIQGPVNQPQHF. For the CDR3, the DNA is TGTGCCAGCGAAGATATCCAGGGGCCCGTCAATCAGCCCCAGCATTTT. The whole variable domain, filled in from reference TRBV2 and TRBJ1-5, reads EPEVTQTPSHQVTQMGQEVILRCVPISNHLYFYWYRQILGQKVEFLVSFYNNEISEKSEIFDDQFSVERPDGSNFTLKIRSTKLEDSAMYFCASEDIQGPVNQPQHFGDGTRLSIL.

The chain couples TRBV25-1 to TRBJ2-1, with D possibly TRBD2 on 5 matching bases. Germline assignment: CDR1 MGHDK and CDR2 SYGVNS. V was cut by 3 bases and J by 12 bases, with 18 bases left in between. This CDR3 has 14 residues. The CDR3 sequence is CASSDSPLVWGQFF. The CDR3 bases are TGTGCCAGCAGTGACTCCCCACTAGTCTGGGGGCAGTTCTTC.

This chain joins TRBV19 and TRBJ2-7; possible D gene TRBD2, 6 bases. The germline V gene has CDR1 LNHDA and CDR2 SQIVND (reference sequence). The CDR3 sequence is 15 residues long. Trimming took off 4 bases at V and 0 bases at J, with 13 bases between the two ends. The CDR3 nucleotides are TGTGCCAGTAGTACCGCCGGGACTCACTCCTACGAGCAGTACTTC. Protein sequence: CASSTAGTHSYEQYF.

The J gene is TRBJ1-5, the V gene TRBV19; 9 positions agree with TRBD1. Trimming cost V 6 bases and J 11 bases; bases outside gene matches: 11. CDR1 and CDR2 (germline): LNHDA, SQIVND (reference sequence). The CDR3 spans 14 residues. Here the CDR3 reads CASSLGDRESSQHF. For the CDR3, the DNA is TGTGCCAGTAGCCTTGGGGACAGGGAGTCGTCCCAGCATTTT.

The CDR3 sequence is CASSPSPSPNTEAFF. As DNA, the CDR3 is TGCGCCAGCAGCCCGAGTCCAAGCCCGAACACTGAAGCTTTCTTT. The V gene is TRBV23-1, the J gene TRBJ1-1; D gene unclear. TRBV23-1 is identified as an open reading frame with a role that is uncertain. V was trimmed by 6 bases and J by 1 base, leaving 15 bases between them. This CDR3 region has 15 residues.

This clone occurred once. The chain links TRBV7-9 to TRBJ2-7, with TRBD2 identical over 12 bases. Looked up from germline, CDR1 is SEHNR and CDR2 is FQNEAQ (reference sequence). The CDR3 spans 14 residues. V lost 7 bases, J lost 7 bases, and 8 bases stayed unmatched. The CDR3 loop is CASTTSGRQGEQYF. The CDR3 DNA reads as TGTGCCAGCACTACTAGCGGGAGGCAGGGGGAGCAGTACTTC.